The clone carrying this T cell receptor beta chain appeared once. These data come from a study of T cell changes during pregnancy in multiple sclerosis. Libraries were prepared by immunoSEQ multiplex PCR; TCRdb keeps only in-frame clonotypes and omits some of them. This table holds 72,000 or so clones, about 92% found once. The CDR3 contains 13 residues. Germline V CDR1 and CDR2: MNHEY, SVGAGI. Between the trimmed V and J ends, which lost 0 bases and 14 bases, there was a span of 11 bases. The clonotype comes from a female donor with multiple sclerosis, enrolled in a pregnancy study. Sample: peripheral blood, taken in the second trimester of pregnancy. The chain recombines TRBV6-5 with TRBJ1-6; the D is unclear. The CDR3 coding sequence is TGTGCCAGCAGTTACTCGGATGCGGGGACCCTCCACTTT. Translation gives CASSYSDAGTLHF.